A selection of T cell receptor beta chains follows, all from one sample in a study of long-term antiretroviral therapy in people with HIV. Assay used: immunoSEQ multiplex PCR; TCRdb lists only in-frame clones, some missing. The sample has 25,000 or so clones, over 80% seen once. The input for sequencing was unsorted PBMCs, taken 0.8 years before starting antiretroviral therapy. The receptors were gathered from a man between 18 and 29 years old with HIV. Both conserved end residues are part of each CDR3. A D gene is named only where the DNA matches it firmly. Part of the rows lack a size; the others show once, few, many or a class for expanded clones.

CDR3 DNA: TGTGCCAGCAGCCAACGACTTTACGAGCGGGAGAAAGGAGATACGCAGTATTTT
CDR3 protein: CASSQRLYEREKGDTQYF
clone size: -
J gene: TRBJ2-3
D gene: TRBD2
V gene: TRBV14

CDR3 DNA: TGTGCCACCTCGGACAGTTATGGCTACACCTTC
CDR3 protein: CATSDSYGYTF
clone size: -
J gene: TRBJ1-2
D gene: -
V gene: TRBV6-1

CDR3 DNA: TGTGCCAGCAGCTTATGGGGCCAGGGTGAGCAGTTCTTC
CDR3 protein: CASSLWGQGEQFF
clone size: -
J gene: TRBJ2-1
D gene: -
V gene: TRBV7-6

CDR3 DNA: TGTGCCAGCACCTGGGACCCACAGCAGGACACCGGGGAGCTGTTTTTT
CDR3 protein: CASTWDPQQDTGELFF
clone size: -
J gene: TRBJ2-2
D gene: -
V gene: TRBV2

CDR3 DNA: TGTGCCAGCAGCCAAGAAGCGTTCGACAGGGCGGGGGAGCAGTTCTTC
CDR3 protein: CASSQEAFDRAGEQFF
clone size: once
J gene: TRBJ2-1
D gene: -
V gene: TRBV14

CDR3 DNA: TGTGCCAGCAGCTTAGGTTTACAGACCCAGTACTTC
CDR3 protein: CASSLGLQTQYF
clone size: -
J gene: TRBJ2-5
D gene: -
V gene: TRBV11-2

CDR3 DNA: TGCGCCAGCAGCTTGGATGGGGCCGGCACTGAAGCTTTCTTT
CDR3 protein: CASSLDGAGTEAFF
clone size: -
J gene: TRBJ1-1
D gene: -
V gene: TRBV5-1

CDR3 DNA: TGTGCCAGCAGCTTAGAAAGTAGCGGGACATGGGAGCAGTACTTC
CDR3 protein: CASSLESSGTWEQYF
clone size: -
J gene: TRBJ2-7
D gene: TRBD2
V gene: TRBV11-2

CDR3 DNA: TGTGCCAGCAGTCTCGGGAGTTCTGAGCAGTTCTTC
CDR3 protein: CASSLGSSEQFF
clone size: -
J gene: TRBJ2-1
D gene: -
V gene: TRBV27

CDR3 DNA: TGTGCCAGCAGACAAGCGGGAGGTATCCCCTACAATGAGCAGTTCTTC
CDR3 protein: CASRQAGGIPYNEQFF
clone size: -
J gene: TRBJ2-1
D gene: TRBD2
V gene: TRBV28

CDR3 DNA: TGTGCCAGCAGCTTAGAGGTCTATGGCTACACCTTC
CDR3 protein: CASSLEVYGYTF
clone size: -
J gene: TRBJ1-2
D gene: -
V gene: TRBV7-2

CDR3 DNA: TGTGCCAGCAGTTACTCTGGGGCGCTTTACACCGGGGAGCTGTTTTTT
CDR3 protein: CASSYSGALYTGELFF
clone size: -
J gene: TRBJ2-2
D gene: -
V gene: TRBV6-5

CDR3 DNA: TGTGCCAGCAGTTTATCGGGCGACAGAACCTACGAGCAGTACTTC
CDR3 protein: CASSLSGDRTYEQYF
clone size: -
J gene: TRBJ2-7
D gene: -
V gene: TRBV27

CDR3 DNA: TGTGCCAGCAGACTTACAGGGGCCGGGGCCAACGTCCTGACTTTC
CDR3 protein: CASRLTGAGANVLTF
clone size: -
J gene: TRBJ2-6
D gene: TRBD1
V gene: TRBV6-5

CDR3 DNA: TGTGCCAGCGCCGGACTCACTAGCGGGGGGGCGGGGACGCAGTATTTT
CDR3 protein: CASAGLTSGGAGTQYF
clone size: -
J gene: TRBJ2-3
D gene: TRBD2
V gene: TRBV27

CDR3 DNA: TGTGCCAGCAGCGGGGCAGGGGTGGAGACCCAGTACTTC
CDR3 protein: CASSGAGVETQYF
clone size: -
J gene: TRBJ2-5
D gene: -
V gene: TRBV2

CDR3 DNA: TGTGCCAGTAGTATGGGGCACTCTGGGGCCAACGTCCTGACTTTC
CDR3 protein: CASSMGHSGANVLTF
clone size: -
J gene: TRBJ2-6
D gene: -
V gene: TRBV19

CDR3 DNA: TGTGCCAGCAGCGTAGGGACAGGGGATAGGGCTAACTATGGCTACACCTTC
CDR3 protein: CASSVGTGDRANYGYTF
clone size: -
J gene: TRBJ1-2
D gene: TRBD1
V gene: TRBV9

CDR3 DNA: TGTGCCAGTAGTACCACAGGGGGACGGTATAGCAATCAGCCCCAGCATTTT
CDR3 protein: CASSTTGGRYSNQPQHF
clone size: -
J gene: TRBJ1-5
D gene: TRBD1
V gene: TRBV19

CDR3 DNA: TGTGCCTGGAATCGGGAGACGACTGGCTACACCTTC
CDR3 protein: CAWNRETTGYTF
clone size: -
J gene: TRBJ1-2
D gene: -
V gene: TRBV30

CDR3 DNA: TGTGCCAGTAGTCCTTCGGGGGGCAATCAGCCCCAGCATTTT
CDR3 protein: CASSPSGGNQPQHF
clone size: -
J gene: TRBJ1-5
D gene: -
V gene: TRBV19

CDR3 DNA: TGCGCCAGCAGCTTGGTGGGGGATACGCAGTATTTT
CDR3 protein: CASSLVGDTQYF
clone size: -
J gene: TRBJ2-3
D gene: -
V gene: TRBV5-1

CDR3 DNA: TGTGCCAGCAGTCGATATCTCGGGTCTTTCGAGCAGTACTTC
CDR3 protein: CASSRYLGSFEQYF
clone size: once
J gene: TRBJ2-7
D gene: -
V gene: TRBV27

CDR3 DNA: TGTGCCAGCAGCCGAACAGGGGACGAGCAGTACTTC
CDR3 protein: CASSRTGDEQYF
clone size: -
J gene: TRBJ2-7
D gene: TRBD1
V gene: TRBV11-2

CDR3 DNA: TGTGCCAGTAGTATAGCCCTCGGGGGGGGGCGAAGGGACGGGGAGCTGTTTTTT
CDR3 protein: CASSIALGGGRRDGELFF
clone size: -
J gene: TRBJ2-2
D gene: TRBD2
V gene: TRBV19

CDR3 DNA: TGTGCCAGCAGCATCCAAACGGGGGGACGATGCGAGCAGTACTTC
CDR3 protein: CASSIQTGGRCEQYF
clone size: -
J gene: TRBJ2-7
D gene: -
V gene: TRBV21-1

CDR3 DNA: TGTGCCAGCAGCTCGAGGGCGGGAGTCCCCTACAATGAGCAGTTCTTC
CDR3 protein: CASSSRAGVPYNEQFF
clone size: -
J gene: TRBJ2-1
D gene: TRBD2
V gene: TRBV13

CDR3 DNA: TGTGCCAGCAGTTTACCGGGCCCAAGCACAGATACGCAGTATTTT
CDR3 protein: CASSLPGPSTDTQYF
clone size: -
J gene: TRBJ2-3
D gene: -
V gene: TRBV27

CDR3 DNA: TGCAGCGCCGCAGGGTTGCGCGAGCAGTACTTC
CDR3 protein: CSAAGLREQYF
clone size: -
J gene: TRBJ2-7
D gene: -
V gene: TRBV29-1

CDR3 DNA: TGTGCCAGCAGTGAAGCGGCGGGGAACCAAGAGACCCAGTACTTC
CDR3 protein: CASSEAAGNQETQYF
clone size: -
J gene: TRBJ2-5
D gene: -
V gene: TRBV6-1

CDR3 DNA: TGTGCCAGCAGTTTAACGGGCTTGGGAAACAATGAGCAGTTCTTC
CDR3 protein: CASSLTGLGNNEQFF
clone size: -
J gene: TRBJ2-1
D gene: -
V gene: TRBV27

CDR3 DNA: TGTGCCAGCAGCGGCCAACAGGAGGGAGCTAACTATGGCTACACCTTC
CDR3 protein: CASSGQQEGANYGYTF
clone size: -
J gene: TRBJ1-2
D gene: -
V gene: TRBV9

CDR3 DNA: TGTGCCAGCAGCACCGGCCCCCGAGGCACCCTCCACTTT
CDR3 protein: CASSTGPRGTLHF
clone size: -
J gene: TRBJ1-6
D gene: -
V gene: TRBV5-8

CDR3 DNA: TGTGCCAGCAGGTTGGGTGGGAGGCCCCACGAGCAGTACTTC
CDR3 protein: CASRLGGRPHEQYF
clone size: -
J gene: TRBJ2-7
D gene: -
V gene: TRBV11-2

CDR3 DNA: TGTGCCACCAGCAGAGATCTAGGACTAGCGGGGGATATCTACGAGCAGTACTTC
CDR3 protein: CATSRDLGLAGDIYEQYF
clone size: -
J gene: TRBJ2-7
D gene: TRBD2
V gene: TRBV15

CDR3 DNA: TGTGCCAGCAGTCTTCGACTGACAGATACGCAGTATTTT
CDR3 protein: CASSLRLTDTQYF
clone size: -
J gene: TRBJ2-3
D gene: -
V gene: TRBV6-5

CDR3 DNA: TGTGCCAGCAGGCCCTCCTTGAGGTCAGATACGCAGTATTTT
CDR3 protein: CASRPSLRSDTQYF
clone size: once
J gene: TRBJ2-3
D gene: -
V gene: TRBV7-3

CDR3 DNA: TGCGCCAGCAGCCCGATGCCCAGGGCCGAAAAACTGTTTTTT
CDR3 protein: CASSPMPRAEKLFF
clone size: -
J gene: TRBJ1-4
D gene: -
V gene: TRBV4-1

CDR3 DNA: TGTGCCAGCAGCTTATCGGGGGATTCACCCCTCCACTTT
CDR3 protein: CASSLSGDSPLHF
clone size: few
J gene: TRBJ1-6
D gene: -
V gene: TRBV7-6

CDR3 DNA: TGCGCCAGCAGCTTTGGTACAGATACGCAGTATTTT
CDR3 protein: CASSFGTDTQYF
clone size: -
J gene: TRBJ2-3
D gene: -
V gene: TRBV5-1

CDR3 DNA: TGTGCCAGTAGTATGGAAACTAGCGGTTTTTACGAGCAGTACTTC
CDR3 protein: CASSMETSGFYEQYF
clone size: -
J gene: TRBJ2-7
D gene: TRBD2
V gene: TRBV19

CDR3 DNA: TGTGCCAGCAGGGTGGCGGGGGACCCCTACGAGCAGTACTTC
CDR3 protein: CASRVAGDPYEQYF
clone size: -
J gene: TRBJ2-7
D gene: TRBD2
V gene: TRBV5-4

CDR3 DNA: TGTGCCAGCAGCCCGCAGGTTAACACTGAAGCTTTCTTT
CDR3 protein: CASSPQVNTEAFF
clone size: -
J gene: TRBJ1-1
D gene: -
V gene: TRBV14

CDR3 DNA: TGTGCCAGCAGCCGTAGCGGGGGGGCCACCGGGGAGCTGTTTTTT
CDR3 protein: CASSRSGGATGELFF
clone size: -
J gene: TRBJ2-2
D gene: TRBD2
V gene: TRBV6-6

CDR3 DNA: TGTGCCAGCAGCCCCGGGGGAATTAAACGGAATGAGCAGTTCTTC
CDR3 protein: CASSPGGIKRNEQFF
clone size: once
J gene: TRBJ2-1
D gene: -
V gene: TRBV9

CDR3 DNA: TGTGCCAGTAGTGCCAGTAGTGACAAATCCTACGAGCAGTACTTC
CDR3 protein: CASSASSDKSYEQYF
clone size: once
J gene: TRBJ2-7
D gene: -
V gene: TRBV19

CDR3 DNA: TGTGCCAGCAGCTTAGGGGCCGAGAAAAATGAGCAGTTCTTC
CDR3 protein: CASSLGAEKNEQFF
clone size: once
J gene: TRBJ2-1
D gene: -
V gene: TRBV7-2

CDR3 DNA: TGCGCCAGCAGCGACGCCGGGACGGAGAACTATGGCTACACCTTC
CDR3 protein: CASSDAGTENYGYTF
clone size: -
J gene: TRBJ1-2
D gene: -
V gene: TRBV5-1

CDR3 DNA: TGCGCCAGCAGTCCCGGACAGGGGGGAGGTCAGCCCCAGCATTTT
CDR3 protein: CASSPGQGGGQPQHF
clone size: -
J gene: TRBJ1-5
D gene: TRBD1
V gene: TRBV10-1

CDR3 DNA: TGTGCCAGCAGCCCCGAGGGGTATGGCTACACCTTC
CDR3 protein: CASSPEGYGYTF
clone size: -
J gene: TRBJ1-2
D gene: -
V gene: TRBV5-4